These 30 T cell receptor beta chains were sequenced from one sample in a study of PD-1 blockade in classical Hodgkin lymphoma. Autologous stem cell transplantation was followed by relapse in every patient, and brentuximab vedotin exposure varied. Sequencing used immunoSEQ multiplex PCR; TCRdb keeps in-frame clones, though not all of them. Among 45,000 or so clones, over 70% were seen once, and the ten largest hold 11%. The material was peripheral blood mononuclear cells (PBMCs), obtained at baseline. The receptors were sampled from a human donor with classical Hodgkin lymphoma.

The chain uses TRBV6-1 and TRBJ1-1; D may be TRBD1 (5 bases). Trimming cost V 7 bases and J 7 bases, with 16 bases left between them. In germline, CDR1 is MNHNS, CDR2 SASEGT. This CDR3 region has 13 residues. The CDR3 region has the DNA TGTGCCAGCAATGTCATCAGGGCTAGTGAAGCTTTCTTT. Translation gives CASNVIRASEAFF.

The chain joins TRBV5-1 to TRBJ2-1, with 7 bases lining up with TRBD1. Germline V CDR1 and CDR2: SGHRS, YFSETQ. The CDR3 runs to 14 residues. The J segment lost 10 bases and the V segment lost 7 bases, leaving 14 bases of the junction unmatched. As DNA, the CDR3 is TGCGCCAGCTCAGAGGCAGGGGGAGATTGGGAGCAGTTCTTC. Residues: CASSEAGGDWEQFF.

The J gene is TRBJ1-5, the V gene TRBV6-5; the match to TRBD1 covers 7 bases. Trimming at V came to 5 bases and at J to 2 bases, leaving 3 bases not matched to a gene. The CDR3 loop spans 14 amino acids. Germline V gene lookup returns CDR1 MNHEY and CDR2 SVGAGI. The CDR3 DNA reads TGTGCCAGCAGTCTCGGACAGGGCAATCAGCCCCAGCATTTT. Amino acid sequence: CASSLGQGNQPQHF.

Turning to this clone: The same CDR3 can be traced to other DNA sequences in this sample. The J gene is TRBJ1-1, the V gene TRBV6-4, with D hard to call. Germline V gene sequence: CDR1 MRHNA, CDR2 SNTAGT. The V gene lost 6 bases and the J gene lost 2 bases, with 10 bases spanning the gap. The CDR3 loop spans 13 amino acids. CDR3 DNA sequence: TGTGCCAGCAGGGCCGAGGTAAACACTGAAGCTTTCTTT. Translation: CASRAEVNTEAFF.

This clone was counted once. The rearrangement uses TRBV14 and TRBJ2-5, with D uncertain. V lost 6 bases and J lost 0, with 11 bases in between. CDR3 length: 14 amino acids. The germline CDR1 and CDR2 sequences are SGHDN and FVKESK. The CDR3 nucleotides are TGTGCCAGCAGTAAAGAGACCCACCAAGAGACCCAGTACTTC. This sequence encodes CASSKETHQETQYF.

The gene calls are TRBV30 and TRBJ1-3; no clear D gene. The V end was cut by 1 base, the J end by 4 bases, with 11 bases between. The CDR3 has 14 residues. The germline V gene encodes CDR1 GTSNPN and CDR2 SVGIG (reference sequence). This CDR3 reads CAWSAQPRGNTIYF. The CDR3 region has the DNA TGTGCCTGGAGTGCACAACCTAGAGGAAACACCATATATTTT. The full variable domain, in which reference TRBV30 and TRBJ1-3 provide the parts outside the CDR3, is SQTIHQWPATLVQPVGSPLSLECTVEGTSNPNLYWYRQAAGRGLQLLFYSVGIGQISSEVPQNLSASRPQDRQFILSSKKLLLSDSGFYLCAWSAQPRGNTIYFGEGSWLTVV.

The V and J genes are TRBV18 and TRBJ1-5; 9 nucleotides match TRBD1. This CDR3 has 15 residues. V was clipped by 1 base and J by 5 bases; unmatched bases: 3. Looked up from germline, CDR1 is KGHSH and CDR2 is LQKENI. Here the CDR3 DNA reads TGTGCCAGCTCACCACGGACAGGGGCGGATCAGCCCCAGCATTTT. Translated, it gives CASSPRTGADQPQHF.

This chain uses TRBV7-9 with TRBJ2-3; a weak D match, TRBD2 (6 bases). The CDR3 loop spans 16 amino acids. Germline CDR1 SEHNR, CDR2 FQNEAQ (reference sequence). The V gene lost 7 bases and the J gene lost 2 bases, with 19 bases spanning the gap. For the CDR3, the DNA is TGTGCCAGCACCTCCGGGATTGGGGGGACCACAGATACGCAGTATTTT. It specifies CASTSGIGGTTDTQYF. Based on the CDR3 plus reference TRBV7-9 and TRBJ2-3, the full variable domain is DTGVSQNPRHKITKRGQNVTFRCDPISEHNRLYWYRQTLGQGPEFLTYFQNEAQLEKSRLLSDRFSAERPKGSFSTLEIQRTEQGDSAMYLCASTSGIGGTTDTQYFGPGTRLTVL.

The rearrangement uses TRBV9 and TRBJ1-2; TRBD1 matches at 9 bases. There are 16 residues in the CDR3. The trim removed 0 bases at V and 2 bases at J, leaving 5 bases unmatched. CDR1 SGDLS and CDR2 YYNGEE come from the germline V gene. The chain's CDR3 is CASSVATGTGNYGYTF. The DNA of the CDR3 is TGTGCCAGCAGCGTAGCTACAGGGACAGGGAACTATGGCTACACCTTC. The variable domain in full, with the rest retrieved from reference TRBV9 and TRBJ1-2, is DSGVTQTPKHLITATGQRVTLRCSPRSGDLSVYWYQQSLDQGLQFLIQYYNGEERAKGNILERFSAQQFPDLHSELNLSSLELGDSALYFCASSVATGTGNYGYTFGSGTRLTVV.

This rearrangement joins TRBV5-1 to TRBJ1-1; 9 positions agree with TRBD1. V was clipped by 4 bases and J by 4 bases; unmatched bases: 14. Per germline, CDR1 SGHRS and CDR2 YFSETQ. The CDR3 contains 17 residues. DNA for the CDR3: TGCGCCAGCAGCCCACAGGGGGCAGCGATTGGTGGCACTGAAGCTTTCTTT. Its translation is CASSPQGAAIGGTEAFF.

The CDR3 region has the DNA TGCAGCGTCGAGATTACAGGGGATACTGAAGCTTTCTTT. Amino acid sequence: CSVEITGDTEAFF. The chain carries TRBV29-1 and TRBJ1-1, with TRBD1 matching over 7 bases. V gave up 6 bases and J gave up 5 bases; unmatched junction bases: 9. The CDR3 sequence is 13 residues long. Germline V gives CDR1 SQVTM, CDR2 ANQGSEA.

The chain employs TRBV19 and TRBJ1-2; D ambiguous. CDR3 length: 15 residues. From germline, CDR1 is LNHDA and CDR2 SQIVND (reference sequence). V dropped 7 bases and J dropped 5 bases, with 20 bases sitting between them. This CDR3 reads CASTHPAGQTYGYTF. CDR3 DNA: TGTGCCAGTACCCACCCCGCCGGGCAGACTTATGGCTACACCTTC. Variable domain in full (rest from reference TRBV19 and TRBJ1-2): DGGITQSPKYLFRKEGQNVTLSCEQNLNHDAMYWYRQDPGQGLRLIYYSQIVNDFQKGDIAEGYSVSREKKESFPLTVTSAQKNPTAFYLCASTHPAGQTYGYTFGSGTRLTVV.

Only a few counts were recorded for this clone. The V call is TRBV4-1, the J call TRBJ2-7, with D possibly TRBD1 on 5 matching bases. Deletions cut 0 bases from V and 7 bases from J, with 22 bases between. The CDR3 sequence is 17 residues long. Germline assignment: CDR1 MGHRA and CDR2 YSYEKL. The CDR3: CASSQEFYAAGPGEQYF. The CDR3, as DNA: TGCGCCAGCAGCCAAGAATTTTATGCGGCAGGGCCGGGTGAGCAGTACTTC.

The chain joins TRBV18 to TRBJ2-7; D is perhaps TRBD1 or TRBD2 (6 bases each). CDR3 length: 16 residues. CDR1 and CDR2 (germline): KGHSH, LQKENI. Trimming took 1 base from V and 0 from J, leaving 13 bases between them. The CDR3 here is CASSPQGGLSSYEQYF. The CDR3 nucleotides read TGTGCCAGCTCACCACAGGGGGGCCTGAGCTCCTACGAGCAGTACTTC. The full variable domain, its missing parts supplied by reference TRBV18 and TRBJ2-7, is NAGVMQNPRHLVRRRGQEARLRCSPMKGHSHVYWYRQLPEEGLKFMVYLQKENIIDESGMPKERFSAEFPKEGPSILRIQQVVRGDSAAYFCASSPQGGLSSYEQYFGPGTRLTVT.

The chain carries TRBV4-1 and TRBJ1-1, with no clear D. Between the trimmed V and J ends, which lost 0 bases and 1 base, there was a span of 6 bases. Germline CDR1 and CDR2: MGHRA and YSYEKL. The CDR3 is 14 residues long. The CDR3 nucleotides read TGCGCCAGCAGCCAAGATTGGGGGAACACTGAAGCTTTCTTT. Its translation is CASSQDWGNTEAFF.

This sequence joins TRBV19 and TRBJ1-1; no firm D call. Germline V CDR1 and CDR2: LNHDA, SQIVND (reference sequence). V dropped 2 bases and J dropped 6 bases, with 10 bases sitting between them. The CDR3 length is 13 residues. The chain's CDR3 is CASSISGSPEAFF. The CDR3 nucleotides read TGTGCCAGTAGTATATCGGGGTCCCCTGAAGCTTTCTTT.

This clone was seen only a few times. The chain carries TRBV29-1 and TRBJ1-2; a weak D match, TRBD1 (6 bases). The V and J ends lost 3 bases and 3 bases respectively, with 14 bases between them. CDR3 length: 14 residues. Germline loops: CDR1 SQVTM, CDR2 ANQGSEA. CDR3 DNA sequence: TGCAGCGTTGAGGGGGGGGCGGCGGACTATGGCTACACCTTC. Its translation is CSVEGGAADYGYTF. Looking up the rest from reference TRBV29-1 and TRBJ1-2 gives the full variable domain: SAVISQKPSRDICQRGTSLTIQCQVDSQVTMMFWYRQQPGQSLTLIATANQGSEATYESGFVIDKFPISRPNLTFSTLTVSNMSPEDSSIYLCSVEGGAADYGYTFGSGTRLTVV.

J is TRBJ1-2 and V is TRBV29-1, with D unresolved. CDR3 size: 13 residues. The germline CDR1 and CDR2 sequences are SQVTM and ANQGSEA. The V and J ends lost 1 base and 6 bases respectively, with 12 bases between them. As DNA, the CDR3 is TGCAGCGTTGAAGTATTAGGTGGGAATGGCTACACCTTC. This gives the protein CSVEVLGGNGYTF. Variable domain in full (rest from reference TRBV29-1 and TRBJ1-2): SAVISQKPSRDICQRGTSLTIQCQVDSQVTMMFWYRQQPGQSLTLIATANQGSEATYESGFVIDKFPISRPNLTFSTLTVSNMSPEDSSIYLCSVEVLGGNGYTFGSGTRLTVV.

V gene TRBV5-1 combines with J gene TRBJ2-3; D is tentatively TRBD1 or TRBD2 (5 bases each). CDR1 and CDR2 from the germline V gene are SGHRS and YFSETQ. Trimming took off 0 bases at V and 4 bases at J, with 6 bases between the two ends. The CDR3 is made up of 13 amino acids. The CDR3 DNA reads TGCGCCAGCAGCTTGGGGGGACCAGATACGCAGTATTTT. It encodes CASSLGGPDTQYF.

The CDR3 DNA reads TGTGCCAGCTCACCATGGCTAGCGGGTGCCTACGAGCAGTACTTC. It is translated as CASSPWLAGAYEQYF. The V and J genes are TRBV18 and TRBJ2-7, with 8 bases that match TRBD2. V gave up 2 bases and J gave up 2 bases; unmatched junction bases: 5. Per the germline V gene, CDR1 is KGHSH and CDR2 is LQKENI. The CDR3 length is 15 residues.

This clone counts as medium-sized. The chain links TRBV29-1 to TRBJ1-1, with 9 bases matching TRBD1. The CDR3 length is 12 residues. The V and J ends lost 5 bases and 8 bases, in that order; junction bases with no gene match: 6. CDR1 and CDR2 from the germline V gene are SQVTM and ANQGSEA. CDR3 sequence reads: CSVWTGDGEAFF. CDR3 DNA sequence: TGCAGCGTTTGGACAGGGGATGGGGAAGCTTTCTTT. The complete variable domain, with remaining parts taken from reference TRBV29-1 and TRBJ1-1, reads SAVISQKPSRDICQRGTSLTIQCQVDSQVTMMFWYRQQPGQSLTLIATANQGSEATYESGFVIDKFPISRPNLTFSTLTVSNMSPEDSSIYLCSVWTGDGEAFFGQGTRLTVV.

In this sample, this clone turned up a few times. V usage is TRBV12-1 and J usage is TRBJ2-7; TRBD2 is the table's D call and was not checked against the DNA. TRBV12-1 is deemed a pseudogene. The CDR3 is made up of 17 amino acids. CDR3 sequence reads: CASSDGLAESSSYEQYF. The CDR3 nucleotides are TGTGCCAGCAGCGATGGACTAGCGGAGAGCAGCTCCTACGAGCAGTACTTC.

This clone has only a few counts. The chain uses TRBV5-4 and TRBJ2-3; D might be TRBD1 (6 bases). The V and J ends lost 1 base and 3 bases respectively, with 6 bases between them. This CDR3 spans 13 amino acids. Germline CDR1 reads SGHNT; CDR2 reads YYREEE (reference sequence). DNA for the CDR3: TGTGCCAGCAGCTTGAGGGGGACAGATACGCAGTATTTT. It codes for CASSLRGTDTQYF.

Turning to this clone: The sample has other DNA sequences that encode this CDR3 too. J is TRBJ2-7 and V is TRBV9; D is possibly TRBD1 (5 bases). This CDR3 has 13 residues. V lost 0 bases to trimming and J lost 3 bases, with 7 bases between them. Germline lookup yields CDR1 SGDLS and CDR2 YYNGEE. This chain's CDR3 is CASSVEDNYEQYF. As DNA, the CDR3 is TGTGCCAGCAGCGTAGAGGACAACTACGAGCAGTACTTC. The complete variable domain, with remaining parts taken from reference TRBV9 and TRBJ2-7, reads DSGVTQTPKHLITATGQRVTLRCSPRSGDLSVYWYQQSLDQGLQFLIQYYNGEERAKGNILERFSAQQFPDLHSELNLSSLELGDSALYFCASSVEDNYEQYFGPGTRLTVT.

This clone was seen more than once but under ten times. This chain connects TRBV30 to TRBJ2-5; a weak D match, TRBD2 (6 bases). Trimming removed 1 base from V and 5 bases from J, with 11 bases in between. Germline CDR1 and CDR2: GTSNPN and SVGIG (reference sequence). This CDR3 has 13 residues. This CDR3 is CAWSAGRGETQYF. In DNA, the CDR3 is TGTGCCTGGAGTGCCGGGAGAGGGGAGACCCAGTACTTC.

This clone has a handful of counts. The genes are TRBV29-1 and TRBJ1-1; TRBD1 matches at 9 bases. V was pared by 4 bases and J by 12 bases, with 6 bases of the junction left unmatched. CDR3 length equals 11 residues. Germline CDR1 is SQVTM and CDR2 is ANQGSEA. The CDR3: CSVGQGQGTFF. Here the CDR3 DNA reads TGCAGCGTTGGACAGGGACAGGGAACTTTCTTT.

This chain joins TRBV27 and TRBJ2-5; maybe TRBD2 (6 bases). V was trimmed by 5 bases and J by 0 bases, leaving 13 bases between them. This CDR3 is 15 amino acids long. Germline assignment: CDR1 MNHEY and CDR2 SMNVEV (reference sequence). This CDR3 reads CASSQGLFYQETQYF. The CDR3 DNA is TGTGCCAGCAGTCAGGGACTTTTCTACCAAGAGACCCAGTACTTC.

V is TRBV5-3 and J is TRBJ2-3; D is uncertain. TRBV5-3 is designated an ORF whose function remains uncertain. V was pared by 4 bases and J by 0 bases, with 9 bases between. The CDR3 has 14 amino acids. Written as DNA, the CDR3 is TGTGCCAGAAGCCTCGGACCGAGCACAGATACGCAGTATTTT. Protein: CARSLGPSTDTQYF.

This clone was counted between two and nine times. The J gene is TRBJ2-6, the V gene TRBV28; D may be TRBD1 or TRBD2 (5 bases each). The germline CDR1 and CDR2 sequences are MDHEN and SYDVKM. V shed 5 bases and J shed 0 bases, with 14 bases lying between them. CDR3 size: 17 residues. CDR3: CASSASGTLSGANVLTF. The CDR3 DNA reads TGTGCCAGCAGTGCCTCCGGGACCCTCTCTGGGGCCAACGTCCTGACTTTC.

This rearrangement joins TRBV27 to TRBJ1-6; TRBD1 aligns across 7 bases. V was clipped by 2 bases and J by 13 bases; unmatched bases: 5. The CDR3 spans 13 residues. CDR1 is MNHEY and CDR2 is SMNVEV in the germline V gene (reference sequence). CDR3 nucleotide sequence: TGTGCCAGCAGTTTAGGACAGGATCTGCCCCTCCACTTT. It is translated as CASSLGQDLPLHF.